This TCR beta chain was identified in a study of T cells after yellow fever vaccination (dated by TCRdb to about 2019). At the level of the whole study: Libraries from fractions with low cell numbers were prepared with the SMART-Seq v4 Ultra Low Input RNA kit. Bulk TCR alpha and beta repertoires were sequenced longitudinally to track T-cell clones before and after primary and booster YFV17D yellow fever vaccination. Two healthy male donors made up the cohort, one aged 18 to 30 years and the other aged 30 to 40 years. Bulk PBMC replicates and cell subsets were isolated from blood drawn at multiple timepoints before and after both primary and secondary immunization.

The investigation overall reported the following: Because abundant contaminating clonotypes from the bulk population could be contained in FACS-sorted repertoires, computational filtering was required. The secondary T-cell response was weaker than the primary response but faster, peaking on day 5 instead of day 15. Most clones expanded after primary vaccination were re-detected after the booster (about 96% of CD4 and 88% of CD8), suggesting broad memory maintenance. Only a couple of donors were included in the study, so the extent to which the findings can be generalized is limited. A small share of clonotypes occurred in both CD4 and CD8 compartments, likely arising from convergent recombination.

TCR cDNA was synthesized by 5'RACE template switching, which introduced a universal primer site and unique molecular identifiers. cDNA synthesis was primed from both the TCR alpha and TCR beta constant segments. Libraries were amplified in two PCR steps, with sample barcodes and sequencing adapters added in the second step. Libraries were sequenced on Illumina HiSeq 2500 (2x100 bp) or NovaSeq (2x150 bp). Per the source publication's procedure: Reads were demultiplexed and collapsed into UMI consensus sequences with MIGEC, and V(D)J alignment was performed with MiXCR. Vaccine-responding clonotypes were defined with edgeR using replicate PBMC samples, requiring FDR below 0.01 and a log2 fold change above 5 up to day 15. CD4 or CD8 identity was assigned to each bulk clonotype according to whether the clonotype was present at higher abundance in the sequenced CD4 repertoire or the sequenced CD8 repertoire. The public reads were reprocessed in TCRdb via fastp at Q25 and MiXCR, keeping in-frame beta chains. Each CDR3 protein appears once, grouped with its most common genes and DNA. TCRdb, rather than the study authors, made the V and J calls. The sample records about 210,000 distinct CDR3 sequences, about 7% of which are singletons. The ten largest clones add up to 1% to 1.2% of the sample.

The CDR3 measures 17 amino acids from cysteine to phenylalanine. Only the CDR3 region is kept as DNA, spanning 51 bases read in frame from base 1. CDR1 LGHDT and CDR2 YNNKEL are derived from the germline V gene (reference sequence). What the treatment or condition label conveys for this sample: live attenuated yellow fever vaccine strain. A standard Ficoll-Paque protocol was used to isolate PBMCs from peripheral blood. CD4 and CD8 T-cell fractions were isolated with Dynabeads CD4 and CD8 positive selection kits. TriZol was used to extract RNA from bulk PBMCs, CD4 and CD8 fractions, and dextramer-positive and dextramer-negative fractions. In the case of this clonotype: The antigen this receptor binds is unknown. One end of the junction varies from germline; a read error may be responsible.

The receptor chain draws on TRBV3-1 and TRBJ2-7, and perhaps TRBD2 as D gene, on 5 matching bases. Here the sequenced sample was CD4+ T cells sorted from PBMCs, taken on the day of the yellow fever booster vaccination. This TCR derives from a man aged 25-45 years who received the YFV17D yellow fever vaccine. In nucleotide form, the sequence is TGTGCCAGCCGCCAGGCTTCTTCAGGACTTAAGCACTACGAGCAGTACTTC. Its translation reads: CASRQASSGLKHYEQYF.